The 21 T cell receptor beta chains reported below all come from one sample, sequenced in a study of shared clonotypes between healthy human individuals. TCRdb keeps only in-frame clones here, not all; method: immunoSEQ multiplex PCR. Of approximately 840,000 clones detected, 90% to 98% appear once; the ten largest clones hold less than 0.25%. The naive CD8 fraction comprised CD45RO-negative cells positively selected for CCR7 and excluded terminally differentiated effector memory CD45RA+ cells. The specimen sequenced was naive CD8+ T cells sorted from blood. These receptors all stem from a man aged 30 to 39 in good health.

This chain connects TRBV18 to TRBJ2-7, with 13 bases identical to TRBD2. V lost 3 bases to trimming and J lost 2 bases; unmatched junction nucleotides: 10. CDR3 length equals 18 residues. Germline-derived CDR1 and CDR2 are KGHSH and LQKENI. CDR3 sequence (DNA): TGTGCCAGCTCACCGAAGAGACTAGCGGGAGGATTGCCCTACGAGCAGTACTTC. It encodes CASSPKRLAGGLPYEQYF.

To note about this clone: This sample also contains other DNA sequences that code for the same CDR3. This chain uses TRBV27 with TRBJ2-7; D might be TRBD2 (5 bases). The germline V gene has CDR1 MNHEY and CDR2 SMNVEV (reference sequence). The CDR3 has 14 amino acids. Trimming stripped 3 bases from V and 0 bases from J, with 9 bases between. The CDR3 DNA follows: TGTGCCAGCAGTTTCCTTGGGAGCTCCTACGAGCAGTACTTC. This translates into CASSFLGSSYEQYF.

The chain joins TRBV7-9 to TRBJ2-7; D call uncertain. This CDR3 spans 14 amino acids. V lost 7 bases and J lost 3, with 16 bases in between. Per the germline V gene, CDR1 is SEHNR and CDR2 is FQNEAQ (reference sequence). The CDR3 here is CASTTDGRNYEQYF. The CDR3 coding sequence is TGTGCCAGCACAACTGACGGGCGGAACTACGAGCAGTACTTC.

CDR3 in amino acids: CASSVEDSPAGYTF. CDR3 nucleotide sequence: TGTGCCAGCAGCGTAGAGGACAGCCCCGCTGGCTACACCTTC. V usage is TRBV9 and J usage is TRBJ1-2; weak D call: TRBD1 (6 bases). This CDR3 spans 14 amino acids. Germline V gene lookup returns CDR1 SGDLS and CDR2 YYNGEE. With 0 bases removed from V and 7 bases from J, the gap between germline ends came to 13 bases.

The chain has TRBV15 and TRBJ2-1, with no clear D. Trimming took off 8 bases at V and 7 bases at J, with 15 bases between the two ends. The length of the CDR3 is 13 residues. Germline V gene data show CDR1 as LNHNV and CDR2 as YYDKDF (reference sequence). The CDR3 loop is CATAAEMGNEQFF. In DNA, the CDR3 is TGTGCCACCGCCGCAGAGATGGGGAATGAGCAGTTCTTC.

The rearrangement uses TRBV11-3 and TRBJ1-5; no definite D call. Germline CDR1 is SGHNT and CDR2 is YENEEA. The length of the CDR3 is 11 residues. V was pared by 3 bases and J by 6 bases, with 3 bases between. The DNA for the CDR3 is TGTGCCAGCAGCTTCAGTCAGCCCCAGCATTTT. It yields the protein CASSFSQPQHF.

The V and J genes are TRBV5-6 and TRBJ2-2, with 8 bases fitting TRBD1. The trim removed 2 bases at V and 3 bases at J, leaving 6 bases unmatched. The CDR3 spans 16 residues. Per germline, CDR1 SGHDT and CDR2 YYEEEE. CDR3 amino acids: CASSLNGQGDTGELFF. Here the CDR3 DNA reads TGTGCCAGCAGCTTAAACGGACAGGGCGACACCGGGGAGCTGTTTTTT.

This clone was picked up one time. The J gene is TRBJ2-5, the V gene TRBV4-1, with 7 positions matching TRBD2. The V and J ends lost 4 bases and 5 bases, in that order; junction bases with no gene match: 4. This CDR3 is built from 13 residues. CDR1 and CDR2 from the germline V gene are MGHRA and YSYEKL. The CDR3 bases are TGCGCCAGCAGCCGGGGGGGAGTGGAGACCCAGTACTTC. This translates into CASSRGGVETQYF.

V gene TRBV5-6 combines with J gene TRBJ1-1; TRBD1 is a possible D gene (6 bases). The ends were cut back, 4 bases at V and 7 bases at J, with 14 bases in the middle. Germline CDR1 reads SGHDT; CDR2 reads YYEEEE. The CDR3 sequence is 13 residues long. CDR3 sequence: CASSPTGTHEAFF. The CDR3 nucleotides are TGTGCCAGCAGCCCCACAGGGACCCATGAAGCTTTCTTT.

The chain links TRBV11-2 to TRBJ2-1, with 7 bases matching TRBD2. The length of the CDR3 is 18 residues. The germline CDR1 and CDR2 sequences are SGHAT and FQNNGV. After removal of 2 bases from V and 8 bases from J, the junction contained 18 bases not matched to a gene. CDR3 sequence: CASSLYGRTLSVVDEQFF. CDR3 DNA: TGTGCCAGCAGCTTATACGGGAGGACCCTATCGGTCGTCGATGAGCAGTTCTTC.

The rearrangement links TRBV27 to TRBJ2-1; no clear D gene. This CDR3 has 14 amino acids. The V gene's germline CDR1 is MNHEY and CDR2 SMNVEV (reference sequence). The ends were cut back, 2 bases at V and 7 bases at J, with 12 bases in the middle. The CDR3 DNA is TGTGCCAGCAGTTTAGAGGCCAGTTGGAATGAGCAGTTCTTC. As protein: CASSLEASWNEQFF.

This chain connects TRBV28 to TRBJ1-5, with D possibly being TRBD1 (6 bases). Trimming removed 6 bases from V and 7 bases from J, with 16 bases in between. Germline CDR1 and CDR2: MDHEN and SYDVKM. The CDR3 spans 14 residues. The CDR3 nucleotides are TGTGCCAGCAGCTCCGAGGGGGGGGAACAGCCCCAGCATTTT. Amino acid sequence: CASSSEGGEQPQHF.

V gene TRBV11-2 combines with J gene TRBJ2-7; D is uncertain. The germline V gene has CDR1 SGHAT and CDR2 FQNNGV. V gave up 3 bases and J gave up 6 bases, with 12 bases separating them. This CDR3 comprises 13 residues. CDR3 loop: CASSFPGPREQYF. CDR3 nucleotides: TGTGCCAGCAGCTTCCCAGGCCCTCGCGAGCAGTACTTC. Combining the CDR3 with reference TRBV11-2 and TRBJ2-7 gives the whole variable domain EAGVAQSPRYKIIEKRQSVAFWCNPISGHATLYWYQQILGQGPKLLIQFQNNGVVDDSQLPKDRFSAERLKGVDSTLKIQPAKLEDSAVYLCASSFPGPREQYFGPGTRLTVT.

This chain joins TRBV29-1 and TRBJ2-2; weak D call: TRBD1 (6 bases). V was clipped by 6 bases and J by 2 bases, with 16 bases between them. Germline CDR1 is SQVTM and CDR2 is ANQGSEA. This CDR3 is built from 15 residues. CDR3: CSVLLGQTNTGELFF. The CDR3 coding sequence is TGCAGCGTCCTCCTAGGACAGACCAACACCGGGGAGCTGTTTTTT.

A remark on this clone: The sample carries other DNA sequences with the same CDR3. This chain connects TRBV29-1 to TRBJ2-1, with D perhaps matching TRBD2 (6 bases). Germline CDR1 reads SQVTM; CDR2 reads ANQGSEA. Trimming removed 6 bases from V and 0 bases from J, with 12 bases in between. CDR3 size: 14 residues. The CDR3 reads CSVEGLSSYNEQFF. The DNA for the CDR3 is TGCAGCGTGGAGGGACTTAGCTCCTACAATGAGCAGTTCTTC.

CDR3 in DNA: TGTGCCAGCAGCTTAGATTCTAATGAGCAGTTCTTC. Its protein product is CASSLDSNEQFF. The chain joins TRBV7-9 to TRBJ2-1; D gene ambiguous. The CDR3 has 12 amino acids. Trimming pared 1 base from V and 7 bases from J, leaving 5 bases between. Germline V lookup: CDR1 SEHNR, CDR2 FQNEAQ (reference sequence).

The CDR3 bases are TGTGCCAGCAGCCCCCGTTCCGATGGCTACACCTTC. Encoded protein: CASSPRSDGYTF. The rearrangement joins TRBV7-2 to TRBJ1-2; no clear D gene. Trimming left V 5 bases short and J 6 bases short, with 10 bases between. CDR1 is SGHTA and CDR2 is FQGNSA in the germline V gene. This CDR3 spans 12 amino acids.

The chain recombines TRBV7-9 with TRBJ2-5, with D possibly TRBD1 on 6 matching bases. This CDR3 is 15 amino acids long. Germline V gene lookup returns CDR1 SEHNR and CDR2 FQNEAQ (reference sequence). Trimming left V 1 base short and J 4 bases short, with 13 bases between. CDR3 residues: CASSLVQGRRETQYF. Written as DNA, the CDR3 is TGTGCCAGCAGCTTAGTGCAGGGGCGCAGAGAGACCCAGTACTTC.

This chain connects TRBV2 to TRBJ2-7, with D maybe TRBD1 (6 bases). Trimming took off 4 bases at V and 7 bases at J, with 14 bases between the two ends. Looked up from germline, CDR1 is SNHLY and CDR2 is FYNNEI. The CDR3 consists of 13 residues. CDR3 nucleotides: TGTGCCAGCAGTGTAGGGGGACAACTAGAGCAGTACTTC. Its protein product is CASSVGGQLEQYF.

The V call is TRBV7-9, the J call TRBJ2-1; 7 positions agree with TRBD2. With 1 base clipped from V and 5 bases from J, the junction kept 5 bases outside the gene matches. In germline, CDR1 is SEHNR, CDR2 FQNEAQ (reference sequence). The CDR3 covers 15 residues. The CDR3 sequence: CASSLVLARDNEQFF. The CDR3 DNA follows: TGTGCCAGCAGCTTAGTACTAGCGCGAGACAATGAGCAGTTCTTC. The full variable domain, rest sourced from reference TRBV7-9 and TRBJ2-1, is DTGVSQNPRHKITKRGQNVTFRCDPISEHNRLYWYRQTLGQGPEFLTYFQNEAQLEKSRLLSDRFSAERPKGSFSTLEIQRTEQGDSAMYLCASSLVLARDNEQFFGPGTRLTVL.

CDR3 in amino acids: CASSQGQGYRPQHF. Written as DNA, the CDR3 is TGCGCCAGCAGCCAAGGACAGGGGTATAGGCCCCAGCATTTT. This sequence joins TRBV4-1 and TRBJ1-5; the match to TRBD1 covers 8 bases. There are 14 residues in the CDR3. The germline CDR1 and CDR2 sequences are MGHRA and YSYEKL. The V and J ends lost 1 base and 9 bases, in that order; junction bases with no gene match: 5.